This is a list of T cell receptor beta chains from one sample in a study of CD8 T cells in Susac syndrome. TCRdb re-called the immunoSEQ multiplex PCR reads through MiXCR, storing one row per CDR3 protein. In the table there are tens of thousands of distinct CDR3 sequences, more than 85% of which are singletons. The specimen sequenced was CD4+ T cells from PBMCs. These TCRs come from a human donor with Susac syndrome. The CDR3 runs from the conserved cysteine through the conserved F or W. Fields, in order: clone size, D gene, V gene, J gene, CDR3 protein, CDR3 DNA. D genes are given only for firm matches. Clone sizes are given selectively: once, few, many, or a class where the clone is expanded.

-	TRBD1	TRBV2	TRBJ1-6	CARGQGNSPLHF	TGTGCCAGGGGACAGGGGAATTCACCCCTCCACTTT
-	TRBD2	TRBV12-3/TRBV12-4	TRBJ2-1	CASSFRRGNYNEQFF	TGTGCCAGCAGTTTTCGGCGGGGGAACTACAATGAGCAGTTCTTC
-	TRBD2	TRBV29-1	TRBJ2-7	CSATFAGGSSYEQYF	TGCAGCGCAACCTTCGCGGGAGGCAGCTCCTACGAGCAGTACTTC
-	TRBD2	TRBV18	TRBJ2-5	CASSPPRGSGRQETQYF	TGTGCCAGCTCACCACCGAGGGGTAGCGGGCGGCAAGAGACCCAGTACTTC
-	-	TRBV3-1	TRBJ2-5	CASRPEGGRATQYF	TGTGCCAGCAGACCCGAAGGAGGTCGAGCGACCCAGTACTTC
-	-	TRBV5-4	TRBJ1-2	CASSLDTLDRAGYGYTF	TGTGCCAGCAGCCTCGACACACTGGACAGAGCTGGCTATGGCTACACCTTC
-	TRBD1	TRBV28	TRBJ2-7	CASSFLDRAYEQYF	TGTGCCAGCAGTTTCTTGGACAGGGCCTACGAGCAGTACTTC
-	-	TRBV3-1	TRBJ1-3	CASSQSPLGNTIYF	TGTGCCAGCAGCCAATCTCCCCTTGGAAACACCATATATTTT
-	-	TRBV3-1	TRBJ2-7	CASSQGPPPGGYEQYF	TGTGCCAGCAGCCAAGGCCCGCCCCCCGGAGGATACGAGCAGTACTTC
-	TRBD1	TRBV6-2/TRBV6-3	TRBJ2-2	CASSPIPRTGWTGELFF	TGTGCCAGCAGCCCCATCCCTCGGACAGGTTGGACCGGGGAGCTGTTTTTT
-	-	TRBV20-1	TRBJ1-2	CSASSGGANYGYTF	TGCAGTGCTAGTTCGGGGGGCGCAAACTATGGCTACACCTTC
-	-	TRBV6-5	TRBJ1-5	CASSYSTAAGANQPQHF	TGTGCCAGCAGTTACTCGACGGCTGCGGGGGCCAATCAGCCCCAGCATTTT
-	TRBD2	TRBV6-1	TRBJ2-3	CASSGPGLAGPRGTDTQYF	TGTGCCAGCAGTGGACCGGGACTAGCGGGCCCTCGAGGTACAGATACGCAGTATTTT
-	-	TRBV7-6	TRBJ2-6	CASSSTSPGANVLTF	TGTGCCAGCAGCTCTACTAGCCCTGGGGCCAACGTCCTGACTTTC
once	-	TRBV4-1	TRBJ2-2	CASSRQDTNTGELFF	TGCGCCAGCAGCCGACAGGACACGAACACCGGGGAGCTGTTTTTT
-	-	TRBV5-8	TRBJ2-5	CASSLGRGRTQQETQYF	TGTGCCAGCAGCTTGGGGAGGGGCAGGACTCAGCAAGAGACCCAGTACTTC
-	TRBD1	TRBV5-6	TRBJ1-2	CASSWDRGYTF	TGTGCCAGCAGCTGGGACAGAGGCTACACCTTC
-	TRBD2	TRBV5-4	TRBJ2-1	CASSTLTSGRANEQFF	TGTGCCAGCAGCACCCTGACTAGCGGGAGGGCAAATGAGCAGTTCTTC
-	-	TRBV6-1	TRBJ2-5	CASRTREETQYF	TGTGCCAGCAGGACGCGAGAAGAGACCCAGTACTTC
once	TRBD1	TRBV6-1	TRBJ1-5	CASAQGQGVQPQHF	TGTGCCAGCGCGCAGGGACAGGGCGTTCAGCCCCAGCATTTT
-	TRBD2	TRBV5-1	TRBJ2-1	CASSLEASGGANEQFF	TGCGCCAGCAGCTTGGAGGCTAGCGGGGGGGCCAATGAGCAGTTCTTC
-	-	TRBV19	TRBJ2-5	CASSIAQETQYF	TGTGCCAGTAGTATAGCCCAAGAGACCCAGTACTTC
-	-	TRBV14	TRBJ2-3	CASSRNSGTDTQYF	TGTGCCAGCAGCCGGAATTCAGGAACAGATACGCAGTATTTT
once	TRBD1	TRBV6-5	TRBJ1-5	CASSSRQGQPQHF	TGTGCCAGCAGTTCAAGACAGGGTCAGCCCCAGCATTTT
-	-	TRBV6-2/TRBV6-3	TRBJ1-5	CATTTGNSNQPQHF	TGTGCCACCACAACGGGCAATAGCAATCAGCCCCAGCATTTT
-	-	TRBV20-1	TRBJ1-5	CSAFSPSRSNPTQHF	TGCAGTGCCTTTAGTCCTTCCCGTTCAAATCCGACCCAGCATTTT
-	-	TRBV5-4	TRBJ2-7	CASSDAGTPFSSYEQYF	TGTGCCAGCAGCGATGCCGGGACGCCTTTTAGCTCCTACGAGCAGTACTTC
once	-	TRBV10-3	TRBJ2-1	CAISETQFHEQFF	TGTGCCATCAGTGAAACACAGTTCCATGAGCAGTTCTTC
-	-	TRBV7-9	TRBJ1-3	CASSPLNGNTIYF	TGTGCCAGCAGCCCACTTAATGGAAACACCATATATTTT
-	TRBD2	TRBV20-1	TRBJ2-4	CSAKQPGLAGTDIQYF	TGCAGTGCTAAACAACCGGGACTAGCGGGAACTGACATTCAGTACTTC
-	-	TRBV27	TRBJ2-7	CASSRQRAHEQYF	TGTGCCAGCAGTAGACAGCGGGCCCACGAGCAGTACTTC
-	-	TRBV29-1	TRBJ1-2	CSVGNVGGNYGYTF	TGCAGCGTAGGAAACGTGGGGGGTAACTATGGCTACACCTTC
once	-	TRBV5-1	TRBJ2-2	CASSLDPSYGGELFF	TGCGCCAGCAGCTTGGACCCTTCTTATGGCGGGGAGCTGTTTTTT
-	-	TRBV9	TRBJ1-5	CASSVVGVSNQPQHF	TGTGCCAGCAGCGTAGTCGGAGTTAGCAATCAGCCCCAGCATTTT
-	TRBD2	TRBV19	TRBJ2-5	CASSRGRLSGETQYF	TGTGCCAGTAGTCGCGGGAGACTCTCGGGAGAGACCCAGTACTTC
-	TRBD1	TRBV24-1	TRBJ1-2	CATGQGYYGYTF	TGTGCCACCGGACAGGGGTACTATGGCTACACCTTC
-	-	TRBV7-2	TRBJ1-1	CASSFAANTEAFF	TGTGCCAGCAGCTTTGCAGCTAACACTGAAGCTTTCTTT
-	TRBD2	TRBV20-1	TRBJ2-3	CSALRPGTSEQYF	TGCAGTGCTTTACGCCCCGGGACTAGCGAGCAGTATTTT
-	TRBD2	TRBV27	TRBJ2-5	CASKSGRLAVSGYF	TGTGCCAGCAAGAGTGGGAGACTAGCGGTTTCGGGGTACTTC
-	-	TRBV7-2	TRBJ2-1	CASSPQDSTWGGQFF	TGTGCCAGCAGCCCCCAGGACAGCACGTGGGGGGGGCAGTTCTTC
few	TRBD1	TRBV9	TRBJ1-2	CASTLGPRLQGYGYTF	TGTGCCAGCACCCTAGGACCAAGGCTACAGGGGTATGGCTACACCTTC
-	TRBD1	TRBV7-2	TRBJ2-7	CASSPRGHALSQAYEQYF	TGTGCCAGCAGCCCCAGGGGGCATGCCTTATCACAAGCCTACGAGCAGTACTTC
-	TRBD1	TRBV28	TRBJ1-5	CASSRTGLRQPQHF	TGTGCCAGCAGCAGGACAGGGCTCCGTCAGCCCCAGCATTTT
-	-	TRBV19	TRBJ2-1	CASSIGRGTYNEQFF	TGTGCCAGTAGTATAGGTAGGGGAACATACAATGAGCAGTTCTTC
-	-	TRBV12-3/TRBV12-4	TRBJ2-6	CASSLDPSGANVLTF	TGTGCCAGCAGTTTAGACCCCTCTGGGGCCAACGTCCTGACTTTC
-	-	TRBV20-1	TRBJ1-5	CSASKGDQPQHF	TGCAGTGCTAGCAAGGGGGATCAGCCCCAGCATTTT
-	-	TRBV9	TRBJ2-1	CASSVGVAVNEQFF	TGTGCCAGCAGCGTAGGAGTAGCGGTAAATGAGCAGTTCTTC
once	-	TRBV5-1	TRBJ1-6	CASSLATSGSPLHF	TGCGCCAGCAGCTTGGCCACTTCTGGCTCACCCCTCCACTTT
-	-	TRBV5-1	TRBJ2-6	CASSTGTASGANVLTF	TGCGCCAGCAGCACGGGTACAGCTTCAGGGGCCAACGTCCTGACTTTC
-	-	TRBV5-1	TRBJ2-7	CASSPEGTAHEQYF	TGCGCCAGCAGCCCGGAGGGGACAGCTCACGAGCAGTACTTC
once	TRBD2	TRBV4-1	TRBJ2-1	CASGWRGGDNEQFF	TGCGCCAGCGGCTGGCGGGGGGGGGACAATGAGCAGTTCTTC
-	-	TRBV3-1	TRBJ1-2	CASSFRDIGPTGYTF	TGTGCCAGCAGCTTCCGGGACATCGGCCCAACCGGCTACACCTTC
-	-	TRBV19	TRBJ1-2	CASKRVADLNYGYTF	TGTGCCAGTAAACGGGTCGCGGACTTGAACTATGGCTACACCTTC
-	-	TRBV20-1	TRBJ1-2	CSARASGQLYGYTF	TGCAGTGCTAGGGCCTCGGGACAACTCTATGGCTACACCTTC